A selection of T cell receptor beta chains follows, all from one sample in a study of technical replicates of blood from several donors. Generated by immunoSEQ multiplex PCR, the TCRdb table keeps only in-frame clones and is missing some. The sample has 76,000 or so clones, 65% to 90% seen once. The sequenced sample was PBMCs. These receptor sequences come from a human donor in good health. Some clones in this sample may be carry-over from other donors' samples. Each CDR3 is given with its conserved first and last residue.

CDR3aa: CASSAGVGPEAFF; j_gene: TRBJ1-1; v_gene: TRBV9
CDR3aa: CASRTGTSYEQYF; j_gene: TRBJ2-7; v_gene: TRBV23-1
CDR3aa: CASSPRASGDTQYF; j_gene: TRBJ2-3; v_gene: TRBV9
CDR3aa: CASSPGLIYEQYF; j_gene: TRBJ2-7; v_gene: TRBV11-2
CDR3aa: CASSDAPLVPSTDTQYF; j_gene: TRBJ2-3; v_gene: TRBV2
CDR3aa: CASTAEFYGYTF; j_gene: TRBJ1-2; v_gene: TRBV6-4
CDR3aa: CASSTGDQETQYF; j_gene: TRBJ2-5; v_gene: TRBV5-4
CDR3aa: CAAGQGWNEQFF; j_gene: TRBJ2-1; v_gene: TRBV27
CDR3aa: CSAARQGTQYF; j_gene: TRBJ2-5; v_gene: TRBV20-1
CDR3aa: CASSLTGVQPQHF; j_gene: TRBJ1-5; v_gene: TRBV7-9
CDR3aa: CASSKREGLLNEQFF; j_gene: TRBJ2-1; v_gene: TRBV7-2
CDR3aa: CASSFSRGRAYGELFF; j_gene: TRBJ2-2; v_gene: TRBV5-4
CDR3aa: CASSSASGGPLDQETQYF; j_gene: TRBJ2-5; v_gene: TRBV19
CDR3aa: CASSLDRPAVLF; j_gene: TRBJ1-1; v_gene: TRBV7-9
CDR3aa: CASSEPQQETQYF; j_gene: TRBJ2-5; v_gene: TRBV2
CDR3aa: CASIRGRGRLAGELFF; j_gene: TRBJ2-2; v_gene: TRBV2
CDR3aa: CASSARGTGELFF; j_gene: TRBJ2-2; v_gene: TRBV5-1
CDR3aa: CASSLHLTDYEQYF; j_gene: TRBJ2-7; v_gene: TRBV2
CDR3aa: CSVEEGSTDTQYF; j_gene: TRBJ2-3; v_gene: TRBV29-1
CDR3aa: CASSREGDLNEQFF; j_gene: TRBJ2-1; v_gene: TRBV5-8
CDR3aa: CASSQIAGGLYEQYF; j_gene: TRBJ2-7; v_gene: TRBV4-2
CDR3aa: CASSEALSSAVF; j_gene: TRBJ2-1; v_gene: TRBV2
CDR3aa: CAVRSGKDIGELFF; j_gene: TRBJ2-2; v_gene: TRBV7-8
CDR3aa: CASSPQPGTGARYQPQHF; j_gene: TRBJ1-5; v_gene: TRBV7-6
CDR3aa: CASGPGEGGELFF; j_gene: TRBJ2-2; v_gene: TRBV12-5
CDR3aa: CASSLDRGTEAFF; j_gene: TRBJ1-1; v_gene: TRBV7-3
CDR3aa: CASRQGASYNSPLHF; j_gene: TRBJ1-6; v_gene: TRBV19
CDR3aa: CASSSTSGAVSVDTQYF; j_gene: TRBJ2-3; v_gene: TRBV7-9
CDR3aa: CASSLGLYNEQFF; j_gene: TRBJ2-1; v_gene: TRBV11-3